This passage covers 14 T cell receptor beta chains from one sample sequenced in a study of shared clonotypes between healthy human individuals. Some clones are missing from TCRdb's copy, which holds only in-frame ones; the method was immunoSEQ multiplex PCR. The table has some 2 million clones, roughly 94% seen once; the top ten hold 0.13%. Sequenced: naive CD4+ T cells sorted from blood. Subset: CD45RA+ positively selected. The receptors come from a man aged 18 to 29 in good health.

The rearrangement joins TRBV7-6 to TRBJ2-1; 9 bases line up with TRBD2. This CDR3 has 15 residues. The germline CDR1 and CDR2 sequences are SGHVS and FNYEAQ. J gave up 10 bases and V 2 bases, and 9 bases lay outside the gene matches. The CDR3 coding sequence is TGTGCCAGCAGCTTAAGGGTAGCGGGAGTAGGAGAGCAGTTCTTC. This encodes CASSLRVAGVGEQFF.

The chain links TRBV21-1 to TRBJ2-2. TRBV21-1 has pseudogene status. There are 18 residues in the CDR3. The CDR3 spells CASSKVRAWRSSTGELFF. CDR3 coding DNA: TGTGCCAGCAGCAAAGTAAGGGCATGGCGATCGAGCACCGGGGAGCTGTTTTTT.

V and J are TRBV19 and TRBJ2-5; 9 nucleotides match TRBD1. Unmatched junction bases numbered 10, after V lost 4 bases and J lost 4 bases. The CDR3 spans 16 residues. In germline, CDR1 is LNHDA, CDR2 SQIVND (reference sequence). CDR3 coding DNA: TGTGCCAGTAGTACCGGGACAGGGAGGAGCGGAGAGACCCAGTACTTC. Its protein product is CASSTGTGRSGETQYF.

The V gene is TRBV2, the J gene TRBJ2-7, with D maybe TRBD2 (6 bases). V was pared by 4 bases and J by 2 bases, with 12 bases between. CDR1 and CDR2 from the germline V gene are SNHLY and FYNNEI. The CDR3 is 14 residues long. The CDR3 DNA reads TGTGCCAGCAGTGCCGGGGGTATCACCTACGAGCAGTACTTC. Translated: CASSAGGITYEQYF. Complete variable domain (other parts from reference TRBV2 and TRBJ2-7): EPEVTQTPSHQVTQMGQEVILRCVPISNHLYFYWYRQILGQKVEFLVSFYNNEISEKSEIFDDQFSVERPDGSNFTLKIRSTKLEDSAMYFCASSAGGITYEQYFGPGTRLTVT.

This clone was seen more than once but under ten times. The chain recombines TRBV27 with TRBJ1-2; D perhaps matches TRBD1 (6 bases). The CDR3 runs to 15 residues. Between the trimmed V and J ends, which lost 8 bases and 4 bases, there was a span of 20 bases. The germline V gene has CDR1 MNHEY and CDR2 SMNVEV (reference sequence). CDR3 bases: TGTGCCAGCGGCCTTTCCGGACAGTCTTTCTATGGCTACACCTTC. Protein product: CASGLSGQSFYGYTF.

The CDR3 protein is CASSFPDGGKNTEAFF. CDR3 sequence (DNA): TGTGCCAGCAGTTTCCCGGACGGGGGCAAGAACACTGAAGCTTTCTTT. The chain links TRBV27 to TRBJ1-1; D might be TRBD1 (6 bases). Trimming removed 3 bases at V and 1 base at J, with 15 bases between. The length of the CDR3 is 16 residues. Germline CDR1 and CDR2: MNHEY and SMNVEV (reference sequence).

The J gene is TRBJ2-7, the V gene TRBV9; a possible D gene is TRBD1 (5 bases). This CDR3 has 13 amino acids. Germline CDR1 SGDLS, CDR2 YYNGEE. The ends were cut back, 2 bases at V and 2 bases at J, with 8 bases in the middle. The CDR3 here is CASSVDTTYEQYF. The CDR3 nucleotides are TGTGCCAGCAGCGTGGACACAACCTACGAGCAGTACTTC.

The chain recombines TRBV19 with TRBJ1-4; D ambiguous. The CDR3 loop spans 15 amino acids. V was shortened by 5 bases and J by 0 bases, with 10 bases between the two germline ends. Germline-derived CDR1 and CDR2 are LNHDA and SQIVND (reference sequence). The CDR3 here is CASSPRHSTNEKLFF. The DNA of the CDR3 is TGTGCCAGTAGTCCGCGACACTCAACTAATGAAAAACTGTTTTTT.

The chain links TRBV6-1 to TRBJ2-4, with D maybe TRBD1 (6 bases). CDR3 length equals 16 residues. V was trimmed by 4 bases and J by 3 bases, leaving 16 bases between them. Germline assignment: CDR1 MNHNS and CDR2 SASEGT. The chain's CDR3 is CASSVTQGYGKNIQYF. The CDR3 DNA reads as TGTGCCAGCAGTGTAACTCAGGGGTACGGCAAAAACATTCAGTACTTC.

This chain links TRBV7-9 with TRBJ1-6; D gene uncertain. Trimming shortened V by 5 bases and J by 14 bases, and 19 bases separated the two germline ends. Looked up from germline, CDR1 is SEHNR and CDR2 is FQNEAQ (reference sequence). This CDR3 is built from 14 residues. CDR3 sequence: CASSLISYDLALHF. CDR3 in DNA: TGTGCCAGCAGCCTAATTTCCTATGACCTAGCCCTCCACTTT.

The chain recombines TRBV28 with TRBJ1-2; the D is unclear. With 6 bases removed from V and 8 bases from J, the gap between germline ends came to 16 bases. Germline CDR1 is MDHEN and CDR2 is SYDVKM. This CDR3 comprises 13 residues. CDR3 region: CASSQAKSGGYTF. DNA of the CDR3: TGTGCCAGCAGCCAGGCCAAGAGTGGCGGCTACACCTTC.

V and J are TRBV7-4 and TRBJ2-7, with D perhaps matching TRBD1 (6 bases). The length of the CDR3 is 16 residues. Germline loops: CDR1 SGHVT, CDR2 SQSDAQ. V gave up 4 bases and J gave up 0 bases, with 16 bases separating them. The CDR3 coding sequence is TGTGCCAGCAGCTCCCAGGACAGTGCCTTCTCCTACGAGCAGTACTTC. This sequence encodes CASSSQDSAFSYEQYF.

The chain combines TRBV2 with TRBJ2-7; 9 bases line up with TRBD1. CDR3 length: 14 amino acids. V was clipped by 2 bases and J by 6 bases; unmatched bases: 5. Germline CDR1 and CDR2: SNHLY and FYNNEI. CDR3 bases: TGTGCCAGCAGTGAATTCCGGACAGGGGTCGAGCAGTACTTC. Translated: CASSEFRTGVEQYF.

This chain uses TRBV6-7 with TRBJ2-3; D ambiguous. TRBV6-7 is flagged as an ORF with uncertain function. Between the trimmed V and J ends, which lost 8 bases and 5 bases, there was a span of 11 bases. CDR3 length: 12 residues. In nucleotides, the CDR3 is TGTGCCAGCTCTCAAAAGGTAGATACGCAGTATTTT. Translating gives CASSQKVDTQYF.